The rows below give T cell receptor beta chains drawn from one sample of a study of blood T cell repertoires in COVID-19. Assay: immunoSEQ multiplex PCR; the TCRdb copy retains only in-frame clones and omits some. The sample lists some 200,000 clones, approximately 81% occurring once. Sequencing input: peripheral blood. These TCRs come from a woman of 80 years or more with acute or convalescent COVID-19. Each CDR3 is given with its conserved first and last residue. D genes are given only for firm matches. Clone size appears in some rows only: once, few, many, or a class for an expanded clone.

abundance,j_gene,v_gene,d_gene,CDR3nt,CDR3aa
-,TRBJ1-1,TRBV12-3/TRBV12-4,-,TGTGCCAGCACATGGACAGAGAACACTGAAGCTTTCTTT,CASTWTENTEAFF
once,TRBJ2-7,TRBV23-1,TRBD1,TGCGCCAGCAGTTTTGGACAGGGGGCGGGCGAGCAGTACTTC,CASSFGQGAGEQYF
-,TRBJ2-4,TRBV6-2/TRBV6-3,TRBD2,TGTGCCAGCAGTGTAGCGGGGGGGCCGGGCAAAAACATTCAGTACTTC,CASSVAGGPGKNIQYF
-,TRBJ1-4,TRBV9,-,TGTGCCAGCAGCAAGGGGATAACTAATGAAAAACTGTTTTTT,CASSKGITNEKLFF
-,TRBJ1-6,TRBV2,TRBD1,TGTGCCAGCACTTCGGACAGGGGCTATGGGCCCCTCCACTTT,CASTSDRGYGPLHF
-,TRBJ1-5,TRBV10-3,TRBD1,TGTGCCATCAGTGAGGGACAGGGGGGCAATCAGCCCCAGCATTTT,CAISEGQGGNQPQHF
-,TRBJ2-7,TRBV3-1/TRBV3-2,TRBD1,TGTGCCAGCAGCCCCCGGGACAGAGCCTACGAGCAGTACTTC,CASSPRDRAYEQYF
-,TRBJ2-7,TRBV27,TRBD1,TGTGCCAGCAGTAAGACAGGGTTCCAAGTAGAGCAGTACTTC,CASSKTGFQVEQYF
-,TRBJ2-7,TRBV30,-,TGTGCCTGGAGTGTACGAGGTGTTCGGATTGCCTACGAGCAGTACTTC,CAWSVRGVRIAYEQYF
-,TRBJ2-1,TRBV7-2,TRBD2,TGTGCCAGCAGCTTAGCGAGTACTAGCGGTTTCTACAATGAGCAGTTCTTC,CASSLASTSGFYNEQFF
-,TRBJ1-1,TRBV13,-,TGTGCCAGCAGCACCGTACAACGGGTGAACACTGAAGCTTTCTTT,CASSTVQRVNTEAFF
-,TRBJ1-1,TRBV10-2,-,TGCGCCAGCAGTCCGACAGCTAACACTGAAGCTTTCTTT,CASSPTANTEAFF
-,TRBJ2-6,TRBV24-1,-,TGTGCCACCAGCTCTAACTCTGGGGCCAACGTCCTGACTTTC,CATSSNSGANVLTF
once,TRBJ1-2,TRBV30,-,TGTGCCTGGACGGTGGCCAGGGAATCTGGCTACACCTTC,CAWTVARESGYTF
-,TRBJ1-2,TRBV6-5,-,TGTGCCAGCAGTTCAACCAGGGTTAACTATGGCTACACCTTC,CASSSTRVNYGYTF
-,TRBJ1-5,TRBV3-1/TRBV3-2,-,TGTGCCAGCAGCCTCGGGAGGAATCAGCCCCAGCATTTT,CASSLGRNQPQHF
-,TRBJ1-5,TRBV19,TRBD1,TGTGCCAGTAGTGCCCTCTGGACAGGGGGGAATCAGCCCCAGCATTTT,CASSALWTGGNQPQHF
-,TRBJ1-5,TRBV30,-,TGTGCCTGGAGTCCCGGGGGAGGGGGTAGCAATCAGCCCCAGCATTTT,CAWSPGGGGSNQPQHF